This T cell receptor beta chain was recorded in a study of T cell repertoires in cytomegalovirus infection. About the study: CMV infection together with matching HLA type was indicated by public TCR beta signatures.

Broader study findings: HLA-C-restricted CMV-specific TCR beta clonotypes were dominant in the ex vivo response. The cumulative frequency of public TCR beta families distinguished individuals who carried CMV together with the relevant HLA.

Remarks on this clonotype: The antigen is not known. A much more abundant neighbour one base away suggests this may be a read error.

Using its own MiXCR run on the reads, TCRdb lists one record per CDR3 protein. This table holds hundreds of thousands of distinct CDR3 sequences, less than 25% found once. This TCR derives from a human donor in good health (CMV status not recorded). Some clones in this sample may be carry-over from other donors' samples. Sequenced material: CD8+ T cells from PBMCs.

CDR3 protein: CANSSYPSSYNEQFF. The CDR3 DNA sequence: TGTGCCAACAGCTCTTACCCGAGCTCCTACAATGAGCAGTTCTTC. V gene TRBV7-6 combines with J gene TRBJ2-1; D gene ambiguous. CDR3 length: 15 amino acids. Germline loops: CDR1 SGHVS, CDR2 FNYEAQ. Based on the CDR3 plus reference TRBV7-6 and TRBJ2-1, the full variable domain is GAGVSQSPRYKVTKRGQDVALRCDPISGHVSLYWYRQALGQGPEFLTYFNYEAQQDKSGLPNDRFSAERPEGSISTLTIQRTEQRDSAMYRCANSSYPSSYNEQFFGPGTRLTVL.